The 22 T cell receptor beta chains listed next were all sequenced from one sample in a study of graft-versus-host responses after intestinal transplantation. The table came from immunoSEQ multiplex PCR; TCRdb's copy has only in-frame clones and leaves some out. The table records 15,000 to 20,000 clones, around 35% of them present only once. Material: alloreactive CD4+ T cells from a mixed lymphocyte reaction culture, obtained before transplantation. The subset is: CFSE-low proliferating T cells sorted from roughly six-day pre-transplant mixed lymphocyte reaction (GvH or HvG direction). The receptors derive from a human patient who was an organ donor for intestinal transplantation.

V gene TRBV10-1 combines with J gene TRBJ2-2; TRBD1 aligns across 9 bases. This CDR3 has 14 residues. CDR1 and CDR2 (germline): WNHNN, SYGVQD (reference sequence). V gave up 6 bases and J gave up 5 bases; unmatched junction bases: 4. CDR3 coding DNA: TGCGCCAGCAGGGGGACAGGGAAAACCGGGGAGCTGTTTTTT. It specifies CASRGTGKTGELFF.

The gene calls are TRBV19 and TRBJ2-3, with D unresolved. The germline V gene encodes CDR1 LNHDA and CDR2 SQIVND (reference sequence). V was trimmed by 8 bases and J by 2 bases, leaving 5 bases between them. The CDR3 runs to 11 residues. The CDR3 loop reads CASAYTDTQYF. The CDR3 nucleotides are TGTGCCAGTGCTTACACAGATACGCAGTATTTT.

The table lists this clone with a few counts. The rearrangement joins TRBV28 to TRBJ2-3; 9 bases agree with TRBD1. V lost 6 bases, J lost 1 base, and 5 bases stayed unmatched. CDR3 length: 15 amino acids. In germline, CDR1 is MDHEN, CDR2 SYDVKM. The CDR3 DNA is TGTGCCAGCAGAACAGGGGGCGCAGGCACAGATACGCAGTATTTT. Its protein product is CASRTGGAGTDTQYF.

The chain combines TRBV5-1 with TRBJ2-3; no reliable D call. Between the trimmed V and J ends, which lost 0 bases and 4 bases, there was a span of 3 bases. This CDR3 contains 12 residues. Germline assignment: CDR1 SGHRS and CDR2 YFSETQ. CDR3 region: CASSLGADTQYF. The CDR3 DNA reads as TGCGCCAGCAGCTTGGGGGCAGATACGCAGTATTTT.

This clone was recorded a few times. The chain links TRBV5-4 to TRBJ1-3, with D unresolved. V lost 1 base and J lost 2, with 10 bases in between. The CDR3 has 15 amino acids. Germline V gives CDR1 SGHNT, CDR2 YYREEE (reference sequence). This CDR3 is CASSLPGQAGNTIYF. The CDR3 DNA is TGTGCCAGCAGCTTGCCTGGGCAGGCTGGAAACACCATATATTTT.

This rearrangement joins TRBV28 to TRBJ2-3, with D perhaps TRBD2 (5 bases). The CDR3 length is 13 residues. CDR1 is MDHEN, CDR2 SYDVKM, per germline. With 3 bases removed from V and 4 bases from J, the gap between germline ends came to 8 bases. The CDR3 DNA reads as TGTGCCAGCAGTTTCCTAGCCCCAGATACGCAGTATTTT. This codes for CASSFLAPDTQYF.

This clone was seen more than once but under ten times. The CDR3 DNA is TGTGCCAGCCGATCCATATTGACAGGGCAGAACACTGAAGCTTTCTTT. Amino acids: CASRSILTGQNTEAFF. The V call is TRBV6-4, the J call TRBJ1-1; 7 positions agree with TRBD1. Germline CDR1 and CDR2: MRHNA and SNTAGT. The V segment lost 8 bases and the J segment 1 base; nucleotides outside the gene matches: 13. The CDR3 has 16 residues.

The V call is TRBV28, the J call TRBJ2-2, with TRBD1 identical over 7 bases. This CDR3 spans 15 amino acids. V trimming: 9 bases; J trimming: 5 bases; junction bases outside the gene matches: 12. Germline V gene sequence: CDR1 MDHEN, CDR2 SYDVKM. The CDR3 sequence: CASVQQGFSTGELFF. The CDR3 nucleotides are TGTGCCAGTGTTCAACAGGGGTTTTCGACCGGGGAGCTGTTTTTT.

This chain joins TRBV6-1 and TRBJ1-1, with a tentative D call TRBD1 (6 bases). The CDR3 has 14 amino acids. The V and J ends lost 7 bases and 1 base respectively, with 13 bases between them. Germline CDR1 is MNHNS and CDR2 is SASEGT. The CDR3 here is CASIGGLPNTEAFF. CDR3 coding DNA: TGTGCCAGCATAGGGGGACTTCCGAACACTGAAGCTTTCTTT.

In its sample, this clone was seen a few times. The chain uses TRBV30 and TRBJ2-3, with D uncertain. The V gene's germline CDR1 is GTSNPN and CDR2 SVGIG (reference sequence). V was trimmed by 2 bases and J by 0 bases, leaving 3 bases between them. The CDR3 has 12 residues. The CDR3 region has the DNA TGTGCCTGGAGTCCTAGCACAGATACGCAGTATTTT. This codes for CAWSPSTDTQYF.

This rearrangement joins TRBV19 to TRBJ2-3; the D is unclear. V was pared by 8 bases and J by 0 bases, with 6 bases between. From germline, CDR1 is LNHDA and CDR2 SQIVND (reference sequence). The CDR3 runs to 12 residues. The CDR3 here is CASAGSTDTQYF. The DNA of the CDR3 is TGTGCCAGTGCCGGGAGCACAGATACGCAGTATTTT.

This clone was seen only a few times. V gene TRBV6-1 combines with J gene TRBJ1-2; 8 nucleotides match TRBD1. The CDR3 sequence is 13 residues long. CDR1 and CDR2 (germline): MNHNS, SASEGT. V dropped 6 bases and J dropped 4; count of bases not matched to a gene: 4. CDR3: CASSLTGGYGYTF. CDR3 bases: TGTGCCAGCAGCTTAACAGGGGGCTATGGCTACACCTTC.

This clone was seen only a few times. The chain has TRBV6-5 and TRBJ2-7; no clear D gene. CDR1 is MNHEY, CDR2 SVGAGI, per germline. The V end lost 4 bases, the J end lost 2 bases, and 3 bases lay between the germline ends. The CDR3 runs to 11 residues. CDR3 sequence (DNA): TGTGCCAGCAGTTCGGCCTACGAGCAGTACTTC. It yields the protein CASSSAYEQYF.

This clone has a handful of counts. This chain joins TRBV5-4 and TRBJ2-7, with 11 bases fitting TRBD2. The CDR3 consists of 14 residues. Trimming took 4 bases from V and 2 from J; bases not matched to a gene: 2. Germline values: CDR1 SGHNT, CDR2 YYREEE (reference sequence). CDR3 in DNA: TGTGCCAGCAGCCGACTAGCGGGGCCCTACGAGCAGTACTTC. It codes for CASSRLAGPYEQYF.

The rearrangement uses TRBV2 and TRBJ2-2, with 9 nucleotides matching TRBD1. CDR1 is SNHLY and CDR2 is FYNNEI in the germline V gene. J gave up 1 base and V 6 bases, and 3 bases lay outside the gene matches. This CDR3 comprises 15 residues. CDR3 bases: TGTGCCAGCAGAGCGACAGGGGGGAACACCGGGGAGCTGTTTTTT. Protein sequence: CASRATGGNTGELFF.

This clone was seen more than once but under ten times. The rearrangement uses TRBV5-1 and TRBJ2-5; TRBD2 matches at 9 bases. The length of the CDR3 is 15 residues. V dropped 2 bases and J dropped 4; count of bases not matched to a gene: 6. The germline gives CDR1 SGHRS, CDR2 YFSETQ. CDR3 sequence (DNA): TGCGCCAGCAGCTTCCGTATTAGCGGGGGAGAGACCCAGTACTTC. Translated: CASSFRISGGETQYF.

This chain joins TRBV25-1 and TRBJ2-3, with D unresolved. The CDR3 is 14 amino acids. The germline CDR1 and CDR2 sequences are MGHDK and SYGVNS. Trimming removed 0 bases from V and 6 bases from J, with 10 bases in between. CDR3: CASSEYSGYDTQYF. CDR3 sequence (DNA): TGTGCCAGCAGTGAATATTCGGGCTATGATACGCAGTATTTT.

This clone was recorded a few times. V and J are TRBV18 and TRBJ1-5; no clear D gene. The CDR3 totals 14 residues. The germline V and J ends were trimmed by 2 bases and 5 bases, with 10 bases remaining between them. From germline, CDR1 is KGHSH and CDR2 LQKENI. CDR3 amino acids: CASSPSGLHQPQHF. The CDR3 DNA is TGTGCCAGCTCACCATCGGGGTTGCATCAGCCCCAGCATTTT.

This clone was seen more than once but under ten times. This chain joins TRBV6-5 and TRBJ2-5; 8 bases map to TRBD2. The V gene end was trimmed by 1 base and the J gene end by 5 bases; junction bases not matched to a gene: 6. This CDR3 region has 15 residues. Germline V lookup: CDR1 MNHEY, CDR2 SVGAGI. CDR3 bases: TGTGCCAGCAGTTACTATCGCGGGAGGTGGGAGACCCAGTACTTC. It specifies CASSYYRGRWETQYF.

This clone appeared a few times. The chain combines TRBV5-8 with TRBJ1-2, with D tentatively TRBD1 (5 bases). CDR3 length equals 13 residues. The germline V gene encodes CDR1 SGHTS and CDR2 YDEGEE. V was trimmed by 5 bases and J by 4 bases, leaving 12 bases between them. The CDR3 nucleotides read TGTGCCAGCAGGGTGGGGCGGTTCTATGGCTACACCTTC. Its protein product is CASRVGRFYGYTF. The full variable domain, in which reference TRBV5-8 and TRBJ1-2 provide the parts outside the CDR3, is EAGVTQSPTHLIKTRGQQATLRCSPISGHTSVYWYQQALGLGLQFLLWYDEGEERNRGNFPPRFSGRQFPNYSSELNVNALELEDSALYLCASRVGRFYGYTFGSGTRLTVV.

This clone appeared a few times. This chain uses TRBV5-1 with TRBJ1-1; D is undetermined. Trimming removed 0 bases at V and 4 bases at J, with 7 bases between. From germline, CDR1 is SGHRS and CDR2 YFSETQ. CDR3 size: 13 residues. This chain's CDR3 is CASSLAIGTEAFF. The DNA for the CDR3 is TGCGCCAGCAGCTTGGCCATCGGCACTGAAGCTTTCTTT.

The genes are TRBV19 and TRBJ1-2; D unclear. CDR3 size: 13 residues. With 3 bases removed from V and 4 bases from J, the gap between germline ends came to 9 bases. Germline V gene data show CDR1 as LNHDA and CDR2 as SQIVND (reference sequence). The CDR3 region has the DNA TGTGCCAGTAGTATGGGAGGCCGCTATGGCTACACCTTC. It is translated as CASSMGGRYGYTF.